A single sample is the source of the 27 T cell receptor beta chains below, sequenced in a study of shared clonotypes between healthy human individuals. The data were produced by immunoSEQ multiplex PCR, yet TCRdb's version contains in-frame clones alone and is incomplete. This sample has roughly 1,800,000 clones; just under 95% occur once, and the top ten carry 1% to 1.5%. Cells designated naive CD8 were CD45RO-negative and were positively selected for CCR7, with terminally differentiated effector memory CD45RA+ cells excluded. The sequenced sample was naive CD8+ T cells sorted from blood. The receptors come from a man younger than 30 in good health.

The V call is TRBV5-8, the J call TRBJ1-5; D ambiguous. Germline V gene lookup returns CDR1 SGHTS and CDR2 YDEGEE. CDR3 length equals 12 residues. V was shortened by 0 bases and J by 7 bases, with 5 bases between the two germline ends. Here the CDR3 reads CASSLEKQPQHF. In DNA form, the CDR3 reads TGTGCCAGCAGCTTGGAAAAGCAGCCCCAGCATTTT. Complete variable domain (other parts from reference TRBV5-8 and TRBJ1-5): EAGVTQSPTHLIKTRGQQATLRCSPISGHTSVYWYQQALGLGLQFLLWYDEGEERNRGNFPPRFSGRQFPNYSSELNVNALELEDSALYLCASSLEKQPQHFGDGTRLSIL.

This clone was seen more than once but under ten times. The rearrangement joins TRBV19 to TRBJ2-7; TRBD1 matches 7 bases. There are 15 residues in the CDR3. The V gene end was trimmed by 0 bases and the J gene end by 0 bases; junction bases not matched to a gene: 2. Germline CDR1 LNHDA, CDR2 SQIVND (reference sequence). The DNA of the CDR3 is TGTGCCAGTAGTATAGAGGGGGACAGCTCCTACGAGCAGTACTTC. Translation gives CASSIEGDSSYEQYF.

The V gene is TRBV5-6, the J gene TRBJ2-7; no firm D call. Deletions cut 0 bases from V and 3 bases from J, with 10 bases between. Per the germline V gene, CDR1 is SGHDT and CDR2 is YYEEEE. The CDR3 has 14 amino acids. CDR3 bases: TGTGCCAGCAGCTTGGTCAGGACCAACTACGAGCAGTACTTC. Protein: CASSLVRTNYEQYF.

The chain links TRBV19 to TRBJ2-2; 7 positions match TRBD2. Germline-derived CDR1 and CDR2 are LNHDA and SQIVND (reference sequence). The V segment lost 6 bases and the J segment 6 bases; nucleotides outside the gene matches: 1. The CDR3 consists of 12 residues. CDR3 amino acids: CASRLAPGELFF. The CDR3 nucleotides are TGTGCCAGTAGACTAGCGCCCGGGGAGCTGTTTTTT.

This chain links TRBV19 with TRBJ1-5; D is unresolved. CDR1 and CDR2 from the germline V gene are LNHDA and SQIVND (reference sequence). Trimming stripped 2 bases from V and 8 bases from J, with 10 bases between. The CDR3 loop spans 13 amino acids. The CDR3 coding sequence is TGTGCCAGTAGTATATATGGCCTGGAGCCCCAGCATTTT. This codes for CASSIYGLEPQHF.

The chain uses TRBV30 and TRBJ2-5; 10 bases fit TRBD1. The germline CDR1 and CDR2 sequences are GTSNPN and SVGIG (reference sequence). The CDR3 consists of 13 residues. J was trimmed by 4 bases and V by 5 bases; bases with no gene match: 4. This chain's CDR3 is CAWDRGLLETQYF. CDR3 DNA sequence: TGTGCCTGGGACAGGGGGCTCTTAGAGACCCAGTACTTC.

This chain connects TRBV5-6 to TRBJ2-7, with D possibly TRBD2 on 6 matching bases. This CDR3 has 13 residues. From germline, CDR1 is SGHDT and CDR2 YYEEEE. V was cut by 1 base and J by 6 bases, with 11 bases left in between. The CDR3 nucleotides read TGTGCCAGCAGCTTGTTGCGGGGCTCCGAGCAGTACTTC. Translating gives CASSLLRGSEQYF. Variable domain in full (rest from reference TRBV5-6 and TRBJ2-7): DAGVTQSPTHLIKTRGQQVTLRCSPKSGHDTVSWYQQALGQGPQFIFQYYEEEERQRGNFPDRFSGHQFPNYSSELNVNALLLGDSALYLCASSLLRGSEQYFGPGTRLTVT.

V is TRBV7-9 and J is TRBJ1-1, with no clear D. From germline, CDR1 is SEHNR and CDR2 FQNEAQ (reference sequence). This CDR3 spans 14 amino acids. Trimming removed 8 bases at V and 0 bases at J, with 13 bases between. The CDR3 DNA reads TGTGCCAGCCTATGGTTGAAGATGAACACTGAAGCTTTCTTT. Translated, it gives CASLWLKMNTEAFF.

V usage is TRBV28 and J usage is TRBJ2-1; a weak D match, TRBD2 (5 bases). The CDR3 is 12 residues long. Trimming cost V 7 bases and J 4 bases, with 8 bases left between them. Germline CDR1 is MDHEN and CDR2 is SYDVKM. CDR3: CASMPGYNEQFF. In DNA, the CDR3 is TGTGCCAGCATGCCGGGGTACAATGAGCAGTTCTTC. The whole variable domain, filled in from reference TRBV28 and TRBJ2-1, reads DVKVTQSSRYLVKRTGEKVFLECVQDMDHENMFWYRQDPGLGLRLIYFSYDVKMKEKGDIPEGYSVSREKKERFSLILESASTNQTSMYLCASMPGYNEQFFGPGTRLTVL.

The rearrangement joins TRBV7-9 to TRBJ2-7; D is tentatively TRBD1 or TRBD2 (7 bases each). Germline V gene sequence: CDR1 SEHNR, CDR2 FQNEAQ (reference sequence). CDR3 length: 12 residues. V was trimmed by 8 bases and J by 5 bases, leaving 13 bases between them. The CDR3 is CASEGAGDEQYF. The DNA of the CDR3 is TGTGCCAGCGAGGGGGCGGGAGACGAGCAGTACTTC.

The chain couples TRBV2 to TRBJ2-7; TRBD2 aligns across 9 bases. From germline, CDR1 is SNHLY and CDR2 FYNNEI. V shed 8 bases, J shed 2 bases, and the junction held 13 bases outside the gene matches. The CDR3 covers 16 residues. CDR3 amino acids: CASGEARTSATYEQYF. For the CDR3, the DNA is TGTGCCAGCGGGGAGGCCAGGACTAGCGCTACCTACGAGCAGTACTTC. The variable domain in full, completed from reference TRBV2 and TRBJ2-7, reads EPEVTQTPSHQVTQMGQEVILRCVPISNHLYFYWYRQILGQKVEFLVSFYNNEISEKSEIFDDQFSVERPDGSNFTLKIRSTKLEDSAMYFCASGEARTSATYEQYFGPGTRLTVT.

Comments on this clone: The sample carries other DNA sequences with the same CDR3. The chain employs TRBV4-3 and TRBJ1-1; TRBD1 might be the D (5 bases). Between the trimmed V and J ends, which lost 2 bases and 3 bases, there was a span of 10 bases. The CDR3 length is 14 residues. Germline CDR1 reads LGHNA; CDR2 reads YSLEER. CDR3 sequence (DNA): TGCGCCAGCAGCCAAATAGAAGGGGACACTGAAGCTTTCTTT. This translates into CASSQIEGDTEAFF.

On this clone itself: This specimen includes other DNA sequences encoding the same CDR3. The rearrangement uses TRBV27 and TRBJ2-7, with 7 nucleotides matching TRBD1. In germline, CDR1 is MNHEY, CDR2 SMNVEV (reference sequence). This CDR3 has 14 amino acids. The junction had 5 bases not matched to a gene; V was cut back by 5 bases and J by 1 base. The CDR3 DNA sequence: TGTGCCAGCAGTCTAAGGGACAGATCCTACGAGCAGTACTTC. Protein: CASSLRDRSYEQYF.

As regards this clone: Other nucleotide sequences from this sample produce the same CDR3. The V gene is TRBV25-1, the J gene TRBJ2-7; the D is unclear. With 1 base removed from V and 4 bases from J, the gap between germline ends came to 5 bases. Germline CDR1 MGHDK, CDR2 SYGVNS. The CDR3 consists of 12 residues. The CDR3 DNA follows: TGTGCCAGCAGTGAATCGAGTTACGAGCAGTACTTC. Encoded protein: CASSESSYEQYF.

The chain uses TRBV4-1 and TRBJ2-7; possible D gene TRBD1, 5 bases. The CDR3 runs to 13 residues. V lost 4 bases, J lost 2 bases, and 9 bases lay in between. In germline, CDR1 is MGHRA, CDR2 YSYEKL. The CDR3 loop reads CASSLSTAYEQYF. The DNA of the CDR3 is TGCGCCAGCAGCCTCTCGACAGCCTACGAGCAGTACTTC.

Worth noting for this clone: Other nucleotide sequences in the sample specify the same CDR3. The chain couples TRBV9 to TRBJ2-7; D not resolved. There are 12 residues in the CDR3. With 0 bases removed from V and 6 bases from J, the gap between germline ends came to 7 bases. Germline V gene lookup returns CDR1 SGDLS and CDR2 YYNGEE. The CDR3 here is CASSVEGGEQYF. CDR3 DNA: TGTGCCAGCAGCGTAGAGGGTGGCGAGCAGTACTTC.

V usage is TRBV5-1 and J usage is TRBJ1-2; D gene ambiguous. The CDR3 totals 16 residues. Trimming took off 4 bases at V and 2 bases at J, with 18 bases between the two ends. The germline CDR1 and CDR2 sequences are SGHRS and YFSETQ. The CDR3 here is CASSHPRGDVNYGYTF. The CDR3 nucleotides read TGCGCCAGCAGCCATCCTCGGGGAGACGTCAACTATGGCTACACCTTC.

The genes are TRBV2 and TRBJ2-7; no definite D call. The length of the CDR3 is 13 residues. With 6 bases removed from V and 5 bases from J, the gap between germline ends came to 14 bases. CDR1 is SNHLY and CDR2 is FYNNEI in the germline V gene. This CDR3 reads CASSSKGFHEQYF. DNA of the CDR3: TGTGCCAGCAGCTCAAAGGGCTTCCACGAGCAGTACTTC.

This chain joins TRBV7-9 and TRBJ2-4, with D possibly matching TRBD2 (6 bases). The CDR3 runs to 14 residues. Germline values: CDR1 SEHNR, CDR2 FQNEAQ (reference sequence). Trimming took off 6 bases at V and 5 bases at J, with 14 bases between the two ends. This chain's CDR3 is CASSWGEIENIQYF. The CDR3 DNA reads as TGTGCCAGCAGTTGGGGGGAAATAGAAAACATTCAGTACTTC.

This clone occurred once. The chain combines TRBV14 with TRBJ2-3; 7 bases match TRBD1. With 1 base clipped from V and 0 bases from J, the junction kept 4 bases outside the gene matches. The CDR3 covers 16 residues. Germline V gives CDR1 SGHDN, CDR2 FVKESK. CDR3 amino acids: CASSQGEGASTDTQYF. The CDR3 DNA is TGTGCCAGCAGCCAAGGTGAGGGGGCCAGCACAGATACGCAGTATTTT.

The V gene is TRBV7-2, the J gene TRBJ1-1; unclear D gene. Trimming removed 0 bases from V and 1 base from J, with 9 bases in between. The CDR3 has 15 residues. The germline V gene encodes CDR1 SGHTA and CDR2 FQGNSA. The CDR3 loop is CASSLAVDSNTEAFF. In DNA, the CDR3 is TGTGCCAGCAGCTTAGCTGTGGATTCGAACACTGAAGCTTTCTTT.

J is TRBJ2-1 and V is TRBV2, with D possibly matching TRBD2 (5 bases). Germline CDR1 and CDR2: SNHLY and FYNNEI. There are 14 residues in the CDR3. V was pared by 4 bases and J by 8 bases, with 15 bases between. CDR3 sequence reads: CASSVVTRLDEQFF. CDR3 nucleotides: TGTGCCAGCAGTGTTGTTACTAGGCTCGATGAGCAGTTCTTC.

The chain carries TRBV5-8 and TRBJ2-1, with 9 bases that match TRBD1. The V and J ends lost 2 bases and 3 bases, in that order; junction bases with no gene match: 6. The CDR3 extends over 16 amino acids. Germline CDR1 is SGHTS and CDR2 is YDEGEE. The CDR3 DNA is TGTGCCAGCAGCTTACCCACAGGGGGCTTCTACAATGAGCAGTTCTTC. Its protein is CASSLPTGGFYNEQFF.

This chain joins TRBV5-6 and TRBJ1-1, with 10 bases fitting TRBD1. The germline V gene has CDR1 SGHDT and CDR2 YYEEEE. J lost 3 bases, V lost 1 base, and 6 bases had no gene match. The CDR3 covers 16 residues. The CDR3 protein is CASSLWTGGPHTEAFF. CDR3 DNA sequence: TGTGCCAGCAGCTTGTGGACAGGGGGGCCCCACACTGAAGCTTTCTTT.

The rearrangement joins TRBV9 to TRBJ2-3, with 10 bases aligning to TRBD2. CDR1 is SGDLS and CDR2 is YYNGEE in the germline V gene. V lost 4 bases and J lost 6; bases outside the gene matches: 5. This CDR3 region has 14 residues. The CDR3 is CASSPGTSADTQYF. The CDR3 DNA reads as TGTGCCAGCAGCCCAGGGACTAGCGCTGATACGCAGTATTTT.

The DNA for the CDR3 is TGTGCCAGCAGCTTCGGGACTCCACTCTCCTACAATGAGCAGTTCTTC. The encoded protein is CASSFGTPLSYNEQFF. V and J are TRBV7-6 and TRBJ2-1, with a weak D call TRBD2 (6 bases). Trimming stripped 3 bases from V and 0 bases from J, with 12 bases between. Germline CDR1 is SGHVS and CDR2 is FNYEAQ. The CDR3 is made up of 16 amino acids.

This chain links TRBV11-2 with TRBJ2-7; TRBD2 agrees at 15 bases. Unmatched junction bases numbered 7, after V lost 5 bases and J lost 2 bases. CDR3 length: 17 residues. Germline V lookup: CDR1 SGHAT, CDR2 FQNNGV. The CDR3, as DNA: TGTGCCAGCAGCCGCGGGACTAGCGGGGGGTCAGCCTACGAGCAGTACTTC. This encodes CASSRGTSGGSAYEQYF.